This TCR beta chain was sequenced during a study of T-cell memory formation after mild COVID-19. Study background: TCR clustering was largely donor specific.

The CDR3 sequence is 14 residues long. The junction had 7 bases not matched to a gene; V was cut back by 4 bases and J by 7 bases. CDR1 is SGHTA, CDR2 FQGNSA, per germline. Whole-study results and caveats: Most CD4+ clones that shrank were in CM and EM, while CD8+ ones turned up in EMRA. Memory from before infection featured some responding clones, which suggests cross-reactive memory joined.

TCRdb re-called the 5' RACE reads with MiXCR, one entry per CDR3 protein. The table includes 200,000 to 250,000 distinct CDR3 sequences, around 8.8% detected once. There are a few counts of this clonotype. Its antigen is as yet unknown. The chain carries TRBV7-2 and TRBJ2-3, with 8 bases that match TRBD2. The sequence derives from a man aged 18 to 30 who had mild COVID-19 (a few samples of this study predate the infection). Cell type and time point are not known. Specimen: PBMCs or a T cell subset sorted from them (not recorded which). The CDR3 DNA sequence: TGTGCCAGCAGCTCGGGGGGGGGTTGGAATACGCAGTATTTT. Its translation is CASSSGGGWNTQYF. Looking up the rest from reference TRBV7-2 and TRBJ2-3 gives the full variable domain: GAGVSQSPSNKVTEKGKDVELRCDPISGHTALYWYRQSLGQGLEFLIYFQGNSAPDKSGLPSDRFSAERTGGSVSTLTIQRTQQEDSAVYLCASSSGGGWNTQYFGPGTRLTVL.